This T cell receptor (beta chain) was obtained from a study of blood T cell repertoires in COVID-19. Whole-study context: Researchers got acute and convalescent COVID-19 samples from the United States, Italy and Spain.

V lost 3 bases and J lost 4; bases outside the gene matches: 6. The germline CDR1 and CDR2 sequences are GTSNPN and SVGIG (reference sequence). The CDR3 spans 14 residues. Which cohort a participant joined came from the clinical history participants gave. Symptom resolution, clearance, or two negative PCRs marked the recovered donors of Cohort 3. Per the study methods: Researchers report that nucleated cell counts were estimated from reference gene primer amplification. Data came from immunoSEQ multiplex PCR; TCRdb stores just in-frame clones and leaves some out. V and J calls plus clone size are reproduced from that table; the DNA served to infer D and trimming. The table lists 200,000 to 250,000 clones, roughly 83% of them singletons.

The chain carries TRBV30 and TRBJ2-1, with TRBD1 identical over 7 bases. The sequenced material came from PBMCs or T cells enriched from blood (not recorded which). The sequence was obtained from a woman aged 45-59 years who had recovered from COVID-19. The CDR3 sequence is CAWSVPGGYNEQFF. CDR3 nucleotide sequence: TGTGCCTGGAGCGTCCCAGGGGGTTACAATGAGCAGTTCTTC.